The 13 T cell receptor beta chains reported below all come from one sample, sequenced in a study of a mutant IDH1 vaccine in newly diagnosed glioma. The method was immunoSEQ multiplex PCR; TCRdb's version includes in-frame clones alone and lacks a portion of them. The repertoire holds about 86,000 clones, roughly 85% seen once, with 2% to 2.5% in the top ten. Time point described: week 23, last vaccination. What each vaccine dose contained was 300 ug of mutant IDH1 20-mer peptide, accompanied by topical imiquimod. These receptors lack a known antigen. The material was PBMCs, obtained from a glioma patient whose treatment included an IDH1 peptide vaccine. The receptors here all came from a man aged 30 to 45 with glioma. Some clones in this sample may be carry-over from other donors' samples.

This clone appeared a few times. The gene calls are TRBV11-1 and TRBJ2-3; no clear D. Germline V lookup: CDR1 SGHAT, CDR2 FQDESV (reference sequence). Trimming shortened V by 5 bases and J by 0 bases, and 6 bases separated the two germline ends. The CDR3 is 13 amino acids. CDR3 residues: CASSPWSTDTQYF. The CDR3 region has the DNA TGTGCCAGCAGCCCTTGGAGCACAGATACGCAGTATTTT.

The chain is built from TRBV6-9 and TRBJ1-1; D gene uncertain. The CDR3 has 13 residues. The germline V gene encodes CDR1 MNHGY and CDR2 SVAAGI. V was shortened by 8 bases and J by 0 bases, with 10 bases between the two germline ends. CDR3 amino acids: CASSVGLNTEAFF. CDR3 nucleotide sequence: TGTGCCAGCTCTGTAGGGCTGAACACTGAAGCTTTCTTT.

The sample holds a few counts of this clone. J is TRBJ1-1 and V is TRBV5-4; D not certain. The CDR3 is made up of 15 amino acids. Trimming pared 4 bases from V and 1 base from J, leaving 14 bases between. Germline assignment: CDR1 SGHNT and CDR2 YYREEE (reference sequence). CDR3 DNA: TGTGCCAGCAGCCCGGGAAGGGCAGAGAACACTGAAGCTTTCTTT. The encoded protein is CASSPGRAENTEAFF. Complete variable domain (other parts from reference TRBV5-4 and TRBJ1-1): ETGVTQSPTHLIKTRGQQVTLRCSSQSGHNTVSWYQQALGQGPQFIFQYYREEENGRGNFPPRFSGLQFPNYSSELNVNALELDDSALYLCASSPGRAENTEAFFGQGTRLTVV.

The V call is TRBV7-2, the J call TRBJ2-7; a weak D match, TRBD1 (5 bases). V dropped 5 bases and J dropped 3 bases, with 14 bases sitting between them. The CDR3 extends over 14 amino acids. The V gene's germline CDR1 is SGHTA and CDR2 FQGNSA. The CDR3 region is CASSGRQGIYEQYF. The CDR3 coding sequence is TGTGCCAGCAGCGGACGGCAGGGAATCTACGAGCAGTACTTC. The whole variable domain, remainder taken from reference TRBV7-2 and TRBJ2-7, is GAGVSQSPSNKVTEKGKDVELRCDPISGHTALYWYRQSLGQGLEFLIYFQGNSAPDKSGLPSDRFSAERTGGSVSTLTIQRTQQEDSAVYLCASSGRQGIYEQYFGPGTRLTVT.

This rearrangement joins TRBV30 to TRBJ2-2; D may be TRBD1 (6 bases). This CDR3 is 12 amino acids long. Germline V CDR1 and CDR2: GTSNPN, SVGIG (reference sequence). Trimming cost V 5 bases and J 2 bases, with 6 bases left between them. CDR3 DNA sequence: TGTGCCTGGGGGACAAACACCGGGGAGCTGTTTTTT. This gives the protein CAWGTNTGELFF.

The V gene is TRBV19, the J gene TRBJ2-5; 9 bases are shared with TRBD1. Gene TRBJ2-7 matches the end of the DNA better, so the J call may be wrong. Germline CDR1 is LNHDA and CDR2 is SQIVND (reference sequence). The CDR3 has 16 residues. This chain's CDR3 is CASSISGQGSSYEQYF. The CDR3 DNA sequence: TGTGCCAGTAGTATCAGCGGACAGGGGAGCTCCTACGAGCAGTACTTC.

This chain joins TRBV2 and TRBJ2-1; TRBD2 aligns across 11 bases. Germline V gives CDR1 SNHLY, CDR2 FYNNEI. The V segment lost 4 bases and the J segment 0 bases; nucleotides outside the gene matches: 11. The CDR3 extends over 19 amino acids. The CDR3 loop reads CASSVSGLAGQSSYNEQFF. CDR3 coding DNA: TGTGCCAGCAGTGTGTCTGGACTAGCGGGCCAGAGCTCCTACAATGAGCAGTTCTTC. Together with reference TRBV2 and TRBJ2-1, the CDR3 gives the full variable domain: EPEVTQTPSHQVTQMGQEVILRCVPISNHLYFYWYRQILGQKVEFLVSFYNNEISEKSEIFDDQFSVERPDGSNFTLKIRSTKLEDSAMYFCASSVSGLAGQSSYNEQFFGPGTRLTVL.

The genes are TRBV29-1 and TRBJ2-5; 7 bases align to TRBD1. The CDR3 length is 15 residues. V lost 0 bases to trimming and J lost 3 bases; unmatched junction nucleotides: 7. Germline V lookup: CDR1 SQVTM, CDR2 ANQGSEA. The CDR3 DNA follows: TGCAGCGTTGAAGATCAGGCCCAGGGGGAAGAGACCCAGTACTTC. Protein product: CSVEDQAQGEETQYF.

The J gene is TRBJ2-3, the V gene TRBV4-1; D unresolved. CDR1 is MGHRA and CDR2 is YSYEKL in the germline V gene. V lost 1 base to trimming and J lost 2 bases, with 13 bases between them. This CDR3 spans 16 amino acids. CDR3 DNA: TGCGCCAGCAGCCAAGGTCACCGGCAGAACACAGATACGCAGTATTTT. It specifies CASSQGHRQNTDTQYF.

This chain connects TRBV11-3 to TRBJ2-1, with 7 nucleotides matching TRBD2. The V gene end was trimmed by 0 bases and the J gene end by 12 bases; junction bases not matched to a gene: 17. CDR1 SGHNT and CDR2 YENEEA come from the germline V gene. The CDR3 totals 17 residues. This CDR3 reads CASSLDRWGGGSSRQFF. DNA of the CDR3: TGTGCCAGCAGCTTAGATCGGTGGGGGGGAGGCAGTTCTCGGCAGTTCTTC.

The chain combines TRBV7-2 with TRBJ1-4; 7 nucleotides align to TRBD1. CDR1 and CDR2 (germline): SGHTA, FQGNSA. After removal of 5 bases from V and 8 bases from J, the junction contained 14 bases not matched to a gene. This CDR3 has 16 residues. The chain's CDR3 is CASSLIGGSFREKLFF. CDR3 DNA sequence: TGTGCCAGCAGCCTAATAGGGGGCAGTTTTAGAGAAAAACTGTTTTTT.

The chain couples TRBV28 to TRBJ2-1; D might be TRBD1 (6 bases). The germline CDR1 and CDR2 sequences are MDHEN and SYDVKM. V gave up 6 bases and J gave up 6 bases, with 15 bases separating them. This CDR3 comprises 14 residues. CDR3 sequence reads: CASSSYYRVNEQFF. CDR3 sequence (DNA): TGTGCCAGCAGCTCATATTACAGGGTCAATGAGCAGTTCTTC.

The table lists this clone with a few counts. The gene calls are TRBV9 and TRBJ2-5; TRBD2 aligns across 8 bases. Germline loops: CDR1 SGDLS, CDR2 YYNGEE. The CDR3 covers 14 residues. Losses at the gene ends were 4 bases for V and 4 bases for J; bases not matched to a gene: 6. The DNA of the CDR3 is TGTGCCAGCAGCCGTAGACGGGGGGGAGAGACCCAGTACTTC. It encodes CASSRRRGGETQYF.